The 18 T cell receptor beta chains listed next were all sequenced from one sample in a study of T cells in Graves' hyperthyroidism and ophthalmopathy. TCR beta CDR3 regions were amplified from RNA. HTBI primers drove first-round RT-PCR of the TCR CDR3. Via MiXCR, TCRdb re-called the multiplex PCR reads, giving one row per CDR3 protein. The repertoire holds some 580,000 distinct CDR3 sequences, with approximately 15% as singletons. The sample consisted of blood. The source of these receptors is a middle-aged woman with Graves' ophthalmopathy.

In this sample, this clonotype turned up a few times. The chain couples TRBV10-3 to TRBJ2-3, with D possibly TRBD1 on 6 matching bases. Trimming stripped 9 bases from V and 6 bases from J, with 19 bases between. This CDR3 has 14 amino acids. The germline gives CDR1 ENHRY, CDR2 SYGVKD. The CDR3 coding sequence is TGTGCCATAGGCAATCAGCAACAGGGTGATACGCAGTATTTT. Translation: CAIGNQQQGDTQYF.

J is TRBJ2-2 and V is TRBV12-3 or TRBV12-4; D is undetermined. V was trimmed by 7 bases and J by 0 bases, leaving 12 bases between them. The CDR3 is made up of 15 amino acids. This CDR3 is CASIRAPTNTGELFF. The CDR3 nucleotides read TGTGCCAGCATACGGGCGCCCACGAACACCGGGGAGCTGTTTTTT.

This clonotype was seen more than once but under ten times. This sequence joins TRBV28 and TRBJ2-7; 10 nucleotides align to TRBD2. Germline V gene lookup returns CDR1 MDHEN and CDR2 SYDVKM. The CDR3 is made up of 16 amino acids. J lost 4 bases, V lost 5 bases, and 11 bases had no gene match. The CDR3 is CASSPYLRSGRYEQYF. The CDR3 DNA reads as TGTGCCAGCAGTCCCTACTTGCGTAGCGGGAGGTACGAGCAGTACTTC.

As regards this clonotype: A read error is possible here, since a much larger clone lies one base away. Because it lacks the conserved phenylalanine or tryptophan at the end, this CDR3 is likely a read error. The chain has TRBV30 and TRBJ1-1, with D possibly being TRBD1 (5 bases). Germline V lookup: CDR1 GTSNPN, CDR2 SVGIG (reference sequence). Trimming removed 5 bases from V and 2 bases from J, with 9 bases in between. The CDR3 runs 12 residues. Here the CDR3 DNA reads TGTGCCTGGGGGACGGGAAACACTGAAGCTTTCCTT. Translating it yields CAWGTGNTEAFL.

The count of this clonotype is one. The chain uses TRBV6-5 and TRBJ1-2; D is unclear. Trimming left V 0 bases short and J 4 bases short, with 9 bases between. The CDR3 is 14 amino acids. Germline lookup yields CDR1 MNHEY and CDR2 SVGAGI. Written as DNA, the CDR3 is TGTGCCAGCAGTTACTCTTCCTCTGCCTATGGCTACACCTTC. As protein: CASSYSSSAYGYTF.

This clonotype was detected many times. The V gene is TRBV6-1, the J gene TRBJ1-1, with D maybe TRBD1 (6 bases). In germline, CDR1 is MNHNS, CDR2 SASEGT. This CDR3 region has 15 residues. Trimming stripped 0 bases from V and 2 bases from J, with 10 bases between. CDR3 loop: CASSEAGTLNTEAFF. The DNA for the CDR3 is TGTGCCAGCAGTGAAGCCGGGACACTCAACACTGAAGCTTTCTTT.

The chain employs TRBV27 and TRBJ2-3; 7 positions agree with TRBD2. This CDR3 has 17 residues. V gave up 5 bases and J gave up 1 base; unmatched junction bases: 12. The V gene's germline CDR1 is MNHEY and CDR2 SMNVEV (reference sequence). As DNA, the CDR3 is TGTGCCAGCAGTCCTCGGTTTTTGGCGGGAGGCACAGATACGCAGTATTTT. Protein: CASSPRFLAGGTDTQYF.

The chain links TRBV9 to TRBJ2-6, with no clear D. CDR1 SGDLS and CDR2 YYNGEE come from the germline V gene. There are 16 residues in the CDR3. The V and J ends lost 4 bases and 1 base respectively, with 12 bases between them. This CDR3 is CASSTSFGSGANVLTF. As DNA, the CDR3 is TGTGCCAGCAGCACTTCCTTTGGATCTGGGGCCAACGTCCTGACTTTC.

The chain joins TRBV6-1 to TRBJ1-1; D gene ambiguous. With 11 bases removed from V and 6 bases from J, the gap between germline ends came to 13 bases. Germline V gene data show CDR1 as MNHNS and CDR2 as SASEGT. This CDR3 comprises 11 residues. The CDR3 DNA reads TGTGCCGTGGCCCCGCAGGCTGAAGCTTTCTTT. It codes for CAVAPQAEAFF.

Ten or more counts support this clonotype. The V gene is TRBV12-3 or TRBV12-4, the J gene TRBJ1-6; 8 positions agree with TRBD1. V was pared by 8 bases and J by 10 bases, with 10 bases of the junction left unmatched. This CDR3 has 14 amino acids. The CDR3 DNA reads TGTGCCAGCGGTGGACAGGGAGGGGTCTCACCCCTCCACTTT. This codes for CASGGQGGVSPLHF.

V and J are TRBV5-1 and TRBJ2-4; D might be TRBD1 (6 bases). There are 14 residues in the CDR3. In germline, CDR1 is SGHRS, CDR2 YFSETQ. Between the trimmed V and J ends, which lost 0 bases and 7 bases, there was a span of 11 bases. The CDR3 spells CASSLDTGINIQYF. DNA of the CDR3: TGCGCCAGCAGCTTGGATACAGGGATCAACATTCAGTACTTC.

This chain uses TRBV2 with TRBJ2-1, with 8 bases identical to TRBD2. This CDR3 region has 16 residues. Losses at the gene ends were 6 bases for V and 9 bases for J; bases not matched to a gene: 16. Germline lookup yields CDR1 SNHLY and CDR2 FYNNEI. CDR3 nucleotide sequence: TGTGCCAGCAGGGGGGGGTCGGGGGGGGCCGATGGTGAGCAGTTCTTC. It specifies CASRGGSGGADGEQFF.

This clonotype was detected many times. J is TRBJ2-5 and V is TRBV28; 9 positions match TRBD2. CDR3 length: 17 amino acids. Germline V gene data show CDR1 as MDHEN and CDR2 as SYDVKM. The junction had 13 bases not matched to a gene; V was cut back by 5 bases and J by 3 bases. Here the CDR3 reads CASSHGSAGGGKETQYF. The CDR3, as DNA: TGTGCCAGCAGTCACGGGTCAGCGGGAGGCGGGAAAGAGACCCAGTACTTC.

This clonotype was recorded a few times. The J gene is TRBJ2-1, the V gene TRBV2; 10 nucleotides agree with TRBD1. The CDR3 is made up of 12 amino acids. CDR1 and CDR2 from the germline V gene are SNHLY and FYNNEI. The J segment lost 8 bases and the V segment lost 7 bases, leaving 2 bases of the junction unmatched. Here the CDR3 reads CASKGQGDEQFF. In nucleotides, the CDR3 is TGTGCCAGCAAAGGACAGGGGGATGAGCAGTTCTTC.

The chain joins TRBV10-1 to TRBJ2-3, with 8 nucleotides matching TRBD1. V shed 3 bases and J 0 bases; nucleotides not matched to a gene: 5. This CDR3 has 16 residues. From germline, CDR1 is WNHNN and CDR2 SYGVQD (reference sequence). CDR3 sequence (DNA): TGCGCCAGCAGTGACCACGGGACAGGCAGCACAGATACGCAGTATTTT. This encodes CASSDHGTGSTDTQYF.

This clonotype was found a few times. The gene calls are TRBV5-1 and TRBJ2-6, with D tentatively TRBD1 (6 bases). Trimming removed 4 bases from V and 3 bases from J, with 11 bases in between. The germline CDR1 and CDR2 sequences are SGHRS and YFSETQ. This CDR3 is built from 15 residues. The CDR3 DNA reads TGCGCCAGCAGCCTGACAGGAGATGGGGCCAACGTCCTGACTTTC. Residues: CASSLTGDGANVLTF.

There are many counts of this clonotype. V and J are TRBV2 and TRBJ2-1, with 12 bases that match TRBD2. V shed 6 bases, J shed 4 bases, and the junction held 1 base outside the gene matches. The germline V gene has CDR1 SNHLY and CDR2 FYNNEI. The CDR3 is 14 residues long. DNA for the CDR3: TGTGCCAGCAGGGGGACTAGCGGGTACAATGAGCAGTTCTTC. Translated: CASRGTSGYNEQFF.

This clonotype has a count of ten or more. The chain combines TRBV18 with TRBJ2-7, with 11 bases identical to TRBD1. V lost 0 bases to trimming and J lost 2 bases; unmatched junction nucleotides: 3. This CDR3 region has 16 residues. Germline loops: CDR1 KGHSH, CDR2 LQKENI. The CDR3 sequence is CASSPPGGQGAYEQYF. The CDR3 nucleotides read TGTGCCAGCTCACCACCGGGGGGACAGGGGGCCTACGAGCAGTACTTC.